This T cell receptor beta chain came from a study of OX40 agonist ivuxolimab in advanced cancers. About the study: The mean age was around 56 years, ranging from about 23 to 79, with less than 90% of participants male.

V lost 1 base, J lost 4 bases, and 7 bases lay in between. CDR1 LNHNV and CDR2 YYDKDF come from the germline V gene (reference sequence). This CDR3 spans 14 amino acids. General study points: Some patients without response likewise showed low normalized clonal expansion.

For this clone: Its antigen remains unknown.

Sequenced by immunoSEQ multiplex PCR; TCRdb stores in-frame clones only, minus some. This table has 20,000 to 30,000 clones, approximately 75% appearing once. Any history of autoimmune disease or systemic immunosuppression disqualified patients. The sequenced sample was CD4+ or CD8+ T cells sorted from blood, obtained in a trial of the OX40 agonist ivuxolimab. The TCR comes from an adult with an advanced solid tumor such as melanoma, head and neck, liver or kidney cancer. J is TRBJ2-2 and V is TRBV15; no reliable D call. CDR3 region: CATSRVDLTGELFF. As DNA, the CDR3 is TGTGCCACCAGCAGAGTGGACCTCACCGGGGAGCTGTTTTTT.